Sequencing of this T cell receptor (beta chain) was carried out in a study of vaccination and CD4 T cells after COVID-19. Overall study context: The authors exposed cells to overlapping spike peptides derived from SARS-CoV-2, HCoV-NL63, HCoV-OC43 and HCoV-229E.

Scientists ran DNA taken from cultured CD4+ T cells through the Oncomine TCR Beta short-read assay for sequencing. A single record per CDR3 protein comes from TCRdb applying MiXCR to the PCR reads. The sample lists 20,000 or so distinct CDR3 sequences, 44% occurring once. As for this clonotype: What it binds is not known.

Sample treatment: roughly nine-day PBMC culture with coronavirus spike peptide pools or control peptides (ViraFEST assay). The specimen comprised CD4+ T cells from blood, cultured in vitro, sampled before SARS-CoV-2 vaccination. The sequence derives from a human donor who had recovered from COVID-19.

In nucleotides, the CDR3 is TGCAGTGCTAGAGAGGGAGGTGGTTCACCCCTCCACTTT. Protein product: CSAREGGGSPLHF. The V and J genes are TRBV20-1 and TRBJ1-6; D ambiguous. V was cut by 0 bases and J by 9 bases, with 9 bases left in between. Germline V gene lookup returns CDR1 DFQATT and CDR2 SNEGSKA (reference sequence). This CDR3 contains 13 residues.